These 24 T cell receptor beta chains share one sample of origin, sequenced in a study of T-cell memory formation after mild COVID-19. One entry per CDR3 protein, called by TCRdb with MiXCR from the 5' RACE reads. This repertoire shows nearly 350,000 distinct CDR3 sequences, over 10% found once; its top ten account for 20% to 25%. The sample was PBMCs or a T cell subset sorted from them (not recorded which). These receptors originate from a man younger than 30 who had mild COVID-19 (a few samples of this study predate the infection). Cell type and time point are not known.

The rearrangement uses TRBV12-3 or TRBV12-4 and TRBJ2-1; 7 bases line up with TRBD1. CDR3 length: 15 residues. With V trimmed by 7 bases and J by 5 bases, 11 bases remained unmatched. CDR3 amino acids: CASKNVGDSHNEQFF. In DNA, the CDR3 is TGTGCCAGCAAAAACGTGGGGGACAGCCACAATGAGCAGTTCTTC.

This clonotype came up many times. The chain uses TRBV5-1 and TRBJ2-7; tentatively, D is TRBD1 or TRBD2 (5 bases each). This CDR3 is built from 13 residues. V shed 5 bases and J shed 3 bases, with 12 bases lying between them. From germline, CDR1 is SGHRS and CDR2 YFSETQ. The CDR3 sequence is CASRLRDGYEQYV. The CDR3 DNA reads as TGCGCCAGCAGGTTGAGGGACGGCTACGAGCAGTACGTC.

The sample holds a few counts of this clonotype. The rearrangement joins TRBV3-1 to TRBJ2-7, with 10 bases matching TRBD1. After removal of 4 bases from V and 0 bases from J, the junction contained 0 bases not matched to a gene. CDR3 length: 14 amino acids. Germline V CDR1 and CDR2: LGHDT, YNNKEL (reference sequence). CDR3 in DNA: TGTGCCAGCAGCCGGACAGGGGGCTCCTACGAGCAGTACTTC. It yields the protein CASSRTGGSYEQYF.

The chain links TRBV10-1 to TRBJ2-1; D gene unclear. In germline, CDR1 is WNHNN, CDR2 SYGVQD (reference sequence). V lost 0 bases to trimming and J lost 10 bases, with 10 bases between them. The CDR3 covers 13 residues. The CDR3 region has the DNA TGCGCCAGCAGTGAGTCCTTACTCAACGAGCAGTTCTTC. Amino acids: CASSESLLNEQFF.

A note on this clonotype: The junction and the germline gene differ at one end; a read error may be behind it. The chain couples TRBV9 to TRBJ2-3; either TRBD1 or TRBD2 may supply D (5 bases each). The germline V gene has CDR1 SGDLS and CDR2 YYNGEE. The CDR3 consists of 18 residues. The CDR3: CVSSVVDVRGAGVDTQYF. The DNA for the CDR3 is TGTGTCAGCAGCGTAGTGGATGTGAGGGGAGCCGGCGTAGATACGCAGTATTTT.

The rearrangement links TRBV7-9 to TRBJ2-5; 11 positions match TRBD2. V gave up 3 bases and J gave up 3 bases; unmatched junction bases: 3. Germline values: CDR1 SEHNR, CDR2 FQNEAQ (reference sequence). The length of the CDR3 is 15 residues. For the CDR3, the DNA is TGTGCCAGCAGCTTCCCGACTAGCGGGGAAGAGACCCAGTACTTC. This codes for CASSFPTSGEETQYF.

The CDR3 bases are TGTGCCAGCAGCCTCCTTGCGGGGCTCCAAGAGACCCAGTACTTC. This translates into CASSLLAGLQETQYF. The genes are TRBV28 and TRBJ2-5, with a possible D match to TRBD2 (6 bases). The CDR3 has 15 amino acids. The germline V gene encodes CDR1 MDHEN and CDR2 SYDVKM. V lost 6 bases, J lost 1 base, and 15 bases lay in between.

The chain recombines TRBV4-1 with TRBJ2-1; maybe TRBD2 (6 bases). Germline V gene sequence: CDR1 MGHRA, CDR2 YSYEKL. The CDR3 covers 15 residues. V gave up 0 bases and J gave up 6 bases, with 12 bases separating them. The CDR3 bases are TGCGCCAGCAGCCAAGATCCCTCACTAGCCAATGAGCAGTTCTTC. Its translation: CASSQDPSLANEQFF.

The V gene is TRBV5-1, the J gene TRBJ2-3; 11 nucleotides match TRBD2. Trimming cost V 6 bases and J 2 bases; bases outside gene matches: 5. This CDR3 has 15 amino acids. Germline V lookup: CDR1 SGHRS, CDR2 YFSETQ. Here the CDR3 reads CASTGLAGLTDTQYF. Written as DNA, the CDR3 is TGCGCCAGCACAGGACTAGCGGGCCTCACAGATACGCAGTATTTT.

This clonotype turned up a few times. The chain employs TRBV27 and TRBJ2-7; the D gene is possibly TRBD1 (5 bases). Per the germline V gene, CDR1 is MNHEY and CDR2 is SMNVEV (reference sequence). This CDR3 spans 14 amino acids. V lost 0 bases, J lost 2 bases, and 8 bases lay in between. The CDR3, as DNA: TGTGCCAGCAGTTTATCAGGGGCGGCCTACGAGCAGTACTTC. It specifies CASSLSGAAYEQYF.

V and J are TRBV2 and TRBJ2-5, with D possibly matching TRBD1 (5 bases). The V gene lost 5 bases and the J gene lost 5 bases, with 12 bases spanning the gap. Germline V gene sequence: CDR1 SNHLY, CDR2 FYNNEI. This CDR3 is built from 13 residues. The CDR3 here is CASSTDSRETQYF. CDR3 in DNA: TGTGCCAGCAGTACCGACAGTCGGGAGACCCAGTACTTC.

The rearrangement uses TRBV12-3 or TRBV12-4 and TRBJ2-5, with no clear D. The CDR3 is made up of 14 amino acids. Between the trimmed V and J ends, which lost 0 bases and 1 base, there was a span of 6 bases. The CDR3 is CASSLATFQETQYF. For the CDR3, the DNA is TGTGCCAGCAGTTTAGCGACATTCCAAGAGACCCAGTACTTC.

This clonotype was seen a handful of times. This rearrangement joins TRBV13 to TRBJ1-6, with 7 nucleotides matching TRBD1. V gave up 5 bases and J gave up 1 base; unmatched junction bases: 11. CDR3 length equals 18 residues. Per germline, CDR1 PRHDT and CDR2 FYEKMQ (reference sequence). CDR3 region: CASSPQGMVWSYNSPLHF. The CDR3 nucleotides are TGTGCCAGCAGCCCACAGGGGATGGTATGGTCCTATAATTCACCCCTCCACTTT.

A few counts support this clonotype. V gene TRBV28 combines with J gene TRBJ2-6; weak D call: TRBD2 (5 bases). Germline assignment: CDR1 MDHEN and CDR2 SYDVKM. Deletions cut 5 bases from V and 1 base from J, with 9 bases between. The CDR3 has 15 amino acids. CDR3 nucleotide sequence: TGTGCCAGCAGTGGAGGTGTATCTGGGGCCAACGTCCTGACTTTC. This encodes CASSGGVSGANVLTF.

This clonotype was seen a few times. V gene TRBV5-1 combines with J gene TRBJ2-1; perhaps TRBD2 as D (6 bases). V lost 0 bases, J lost 3 bases, and 10 bases lay in between. The CDR3 loop spans 15 amino acids. CDR1 is SGHRS, CDR2 YFSETQ, per germline. The CDR3 nucleotides read TGCGCCAGCAGCTTGGCCGTGGGGGGCTACAATGAGCAGTTCTTC. Encoded protein: CASSLAVGGYNEQFF.

V and J are TRBV4-1 and TRBJ1-4; D gene uncertain. Looked up from germline, CDR1 is MGHRA and CDR2 is YSYEKL. V lost 1 base and J lost 8, with 11 bases in between. The CDR3 loop spans 14 amino acids. CDR3 protein: CASSQVGQAEKLFF. The CDR3 DNA is TGCGCCAGCAGCCAAGTCGGGCAGGCCGAAAAACTGTTTTTT.

V is TRBV29-1 and J is TRBJ2-1; D not certain. Germline CDR1 and CDR2: SQVTM and ANQGSEA. V gave up 4 bases and J gave up 0 bases, with 7 bases separating them. The CDR3 is 13 residues long. CDR3 residues: CSVGAYSYNEQFF. Written as DNA, the CDR3 is TGCAGCGTTGGTGCCTACTCCTACAATGAGCAGTTCTTC.

Remarks on this clonotype: One end of the junction fails to match germline, which may point to a read error. The genes are TRBV7-7 and TRBJ2-3, with a tentative D call TRBD2 (5 bases). CDR1 and CDR2 (germline): SSHAT, FNYEAQ (reference sequence). The CDR3 contains 15 residues. CDR3 residues: CASSSRGVFTDTQYF. DNA for the CDR3: TGTGCTAGCAGCTCTCGGGGAGTCTTCACAGATACGCAGTATTTT.

This clonotype was seen a handful of times. The chain carries TRBV4-3 and TRBJ2-7; D remains unclear. Per germline, CDR1 LGHNA and CDR2 YSLEER. Trimming shortened V by 1 base and J by 7 bases, and 20 bases separated the two germline ends. This CDR3 is built from 16 residues. CDR3 coding DNA: TGCGCCAGCAGCCAAGGCCTCACATGGGGAAGTCGGGAGCAGTACTTC. It is translated as CASSQGLTWGSREQYF.

There are many counts of this clonotype. The chain uses TRBV12-1 and TRBJ1-1. TRBV12-1 is marked as a pseudogene. The CDR3 extends over 11 amino acids. The CDR3 sequence: CASSFATEAFF. CDR3 sequence (DNA): TGTGCCAGCAGCTTTGCCACTGAAGCTTTCTTT.

This clonotype was detected a few times. V and J are TRBV12-2 and TRBJ2-5. TRBV12-2 is flagged as a pseudogene. The CDR3 runs to 14 residues. CDR3 coding DNA: TGTGCAAGTCGCTTAGGGTCCTCCCAAGAGACCCAGTACTTC. It translates to CASRLGSSQETQYF.

The chain recombines TRBV11-2 with TRBJ2-3; no reliable D call. The CDR3 is 13 amino acids. V was shortened by 6 bases and J by 8 bases, with 15 bases between the two germline ends. Germline V lookup: CDR1 SGHAT, CDR2 FQNNGV. CDR3 nucleotides: TGTGCCAGCAGGTCCCAGGTTTTTGGTACGCAGTATTTT. Residues: CASRSQVFGTQYF.

This clonotype has more than one count but fewer than ten. The chain employs TRBV7-2 and TRBJ1-4; no reliable D call. The V end lost 1 base, the J end lost 3 bases, and 6 bases lay between the germline ends. The CDR3 sequence is 14 residues long. Germline-derived CDR1 and CDR2 are SGHTA and FQGNSA. CDR3 DNA: TGTGCCAGCAGCTTAGGCCCGGCTAATGAAAAACTGTTTTTT. Translation gives CASSLGPANEKLFF.

V and J are TRBV12-3 or TRBV12-4 and TRBJ1-3, with a tentative D call TRBD1 (6 bases). This CDR3 contains 13 residues. V lost 6 bases and J lost 3, with 9 bases in between. CDR3 DNA: TGTGCCAGCAGCACAGGGATTGGAAACACCATATATTTT. Translating it yields CASSTGIGNTIYF.